Below, one T cell receptor (beta chain) is given with its context. Its antigen is undetermined. Each donor supplied roughly 9 milliliters of peripheral blood. These data belong to a study of blood T cells in healthy people across ages. General study results and limits: Significant beta diversity loss was already apparent by age approximately 37, declining roughly linearly. Compared with aged donors, long-lived donors showed fewer expanded clones, suggesting selection.

From germline, CDR1 is SEHNR and CDR2 FQNEAQ (reference sequence). CDR3 size: 14 residues. V was clipped by 3 bases and J by 7 bases, with 15 bases between them. With a J-beta primer mix and a sample-barcoded 5' primer, a second PCR ran roughly 7 to 11 cycles. TCRdb re-called the 5' RACE reads through MiXCR, storing one row per CDR3 protein. Of some 1.7 million distinct CDR3 sequences in the sample, 28% were seen once. The TCR was taken from a young woman in good health. The sample consisted of blood. The chain recombines TRBV7-9 with TRBJ1-1; D may be TRBD1 (5 bases). CDR3 DNA: TGTGCCAGCAGCTTCACAGACAGTTCCTTTGAAGCTTTCTTT. Its translation: CASSFTDSSFEAFF.